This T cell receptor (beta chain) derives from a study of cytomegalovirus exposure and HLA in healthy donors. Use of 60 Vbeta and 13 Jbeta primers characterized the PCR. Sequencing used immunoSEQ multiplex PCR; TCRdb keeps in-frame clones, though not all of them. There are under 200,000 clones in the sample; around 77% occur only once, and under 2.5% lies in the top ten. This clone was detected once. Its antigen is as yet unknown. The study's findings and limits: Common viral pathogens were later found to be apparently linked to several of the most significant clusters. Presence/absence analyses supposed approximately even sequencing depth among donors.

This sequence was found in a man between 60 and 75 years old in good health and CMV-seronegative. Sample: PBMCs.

The chain's CDR3 is CASSPGQGCNEQFF. For the CDR3, the DNA is TGTGCCAGCAGCCCGGGACAGGGATGCAATGAGCAGTTCTTC. J is TRBJ2-1 and V is TRBV27, with 9 bases identical to TRBD1. Germline CDR1 is MNHEY and CDR2 is SMNVEV (reference sequence). V lost 6 bases to trimming and J lost 6 bases; unmatched junction nucleotides: 6. The CDR3 loop spans 14 amino acids.